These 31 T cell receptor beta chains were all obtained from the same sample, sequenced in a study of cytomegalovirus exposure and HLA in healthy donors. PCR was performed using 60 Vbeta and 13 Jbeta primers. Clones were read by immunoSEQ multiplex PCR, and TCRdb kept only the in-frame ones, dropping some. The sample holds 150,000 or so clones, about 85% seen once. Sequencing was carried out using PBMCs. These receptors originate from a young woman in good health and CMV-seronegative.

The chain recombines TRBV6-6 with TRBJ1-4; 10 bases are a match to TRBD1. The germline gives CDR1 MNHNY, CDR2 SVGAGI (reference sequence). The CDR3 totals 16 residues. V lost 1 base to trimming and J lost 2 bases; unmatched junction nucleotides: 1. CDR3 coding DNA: TGTGCCAGCAGTTACTGGGGACAGGGGACTAATGAAAAACTGTTTTTT. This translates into CASSYWGQGTNEKLFF.

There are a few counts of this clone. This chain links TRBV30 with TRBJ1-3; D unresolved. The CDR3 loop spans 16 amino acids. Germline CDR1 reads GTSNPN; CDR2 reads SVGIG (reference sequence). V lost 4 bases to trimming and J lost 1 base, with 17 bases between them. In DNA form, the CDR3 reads TGTGCCTGGAATACCGGGAGGTGGTCGTCTGGAAACACCATATATTTT. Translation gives CAWNTGRWSSGNTIYF.

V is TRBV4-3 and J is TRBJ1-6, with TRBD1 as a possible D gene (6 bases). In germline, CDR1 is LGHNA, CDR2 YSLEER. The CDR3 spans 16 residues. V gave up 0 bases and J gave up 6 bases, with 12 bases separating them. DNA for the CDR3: TGCGCCAGCAGCCAAGATCGTCGGACAGCTAATTCACCCCTCCACTTT. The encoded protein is CASSQDRRTANSPLHF.

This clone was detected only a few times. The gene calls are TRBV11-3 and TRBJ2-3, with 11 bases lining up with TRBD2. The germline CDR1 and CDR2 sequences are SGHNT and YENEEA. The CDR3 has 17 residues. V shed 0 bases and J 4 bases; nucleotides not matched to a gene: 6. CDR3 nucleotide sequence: TGTGCCAGCAGCTTAGATGGTGGGACTAGCGGCTCAGATACGCAGTATTTT. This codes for CASSLDGGTSGSDTQYF.

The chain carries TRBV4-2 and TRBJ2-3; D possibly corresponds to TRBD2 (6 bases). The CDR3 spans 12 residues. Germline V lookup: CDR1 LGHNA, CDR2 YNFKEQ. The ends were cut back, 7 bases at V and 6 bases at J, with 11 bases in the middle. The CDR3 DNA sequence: TGTGCCAGCACCAAAGGAGGGGATACGCAGTATTTT. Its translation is CASTKGGDTQYF.

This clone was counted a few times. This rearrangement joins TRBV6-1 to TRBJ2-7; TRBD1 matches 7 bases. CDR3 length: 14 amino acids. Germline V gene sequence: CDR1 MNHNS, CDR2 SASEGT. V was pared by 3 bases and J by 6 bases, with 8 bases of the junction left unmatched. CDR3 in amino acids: CASSDRQGVVEQYF. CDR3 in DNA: TGTGCCAGCAGTGATAGGCAGGGGGTGGTCGAGCAGTACTTC.

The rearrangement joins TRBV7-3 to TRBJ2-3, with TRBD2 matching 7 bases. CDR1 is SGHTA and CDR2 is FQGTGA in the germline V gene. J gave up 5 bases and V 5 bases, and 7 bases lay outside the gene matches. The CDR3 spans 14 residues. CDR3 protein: CASSPGPGGDTQYF. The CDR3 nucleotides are TGTGCCAGCAGCCCCGGGCCGGGGGGAGATACGCAGTATTTT.

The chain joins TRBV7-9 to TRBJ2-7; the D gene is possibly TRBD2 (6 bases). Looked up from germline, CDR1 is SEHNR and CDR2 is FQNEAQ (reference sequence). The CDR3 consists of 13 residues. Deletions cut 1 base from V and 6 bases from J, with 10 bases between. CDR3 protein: CASSLGGGREQYF. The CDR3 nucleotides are TGTGCCAGCAGCTTAGGGGGAGGCCGCGAGCAGTACTTC. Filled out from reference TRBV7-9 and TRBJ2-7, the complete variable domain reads DTGVSQNPRHKITKRGQNVTFRCDPISEHNRLYWYRQTLGQGPEFLTYFQNEAQLEKSRLLSDRFSAERPKGSFSTLEIQRTEQGDSAMYLCASSLGGGREQYFGPGTRLTVT.

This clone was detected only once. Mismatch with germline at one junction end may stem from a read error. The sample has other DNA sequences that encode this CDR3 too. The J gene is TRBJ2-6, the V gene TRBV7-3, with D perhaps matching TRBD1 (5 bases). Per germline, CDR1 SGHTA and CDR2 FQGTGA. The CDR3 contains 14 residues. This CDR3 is CASSSFPGANVLTF. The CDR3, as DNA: TGTGCCAGCAGCTCTTTCCCTGGGGCCAACGTCTTGACTTTC.

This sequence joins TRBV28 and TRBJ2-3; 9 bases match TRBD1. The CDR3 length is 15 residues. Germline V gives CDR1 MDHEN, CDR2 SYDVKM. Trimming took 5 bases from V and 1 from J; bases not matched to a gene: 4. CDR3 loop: CASSTGGEGTDTQYF. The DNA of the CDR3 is TGTGCCAGCAGTACAGGGGGCGAAGGCACAGATACGCAGTATTTT. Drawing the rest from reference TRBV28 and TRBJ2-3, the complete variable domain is DVKVTQSSRYLVKRTGEKVFLECVQDMDHENMFWYRQDPGLGLRLIYFSYDVKMKEKGDIPEGYSVSREKKERFSLILESASTNQTSMYLCASSTGGEGTDTQYFGPGTRLTVL.

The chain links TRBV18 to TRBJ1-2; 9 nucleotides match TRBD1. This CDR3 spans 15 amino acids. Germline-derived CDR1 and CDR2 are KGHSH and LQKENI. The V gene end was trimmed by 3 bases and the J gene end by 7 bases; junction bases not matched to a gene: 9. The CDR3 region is CASSPEGQGTAGYTF. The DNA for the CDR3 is TGTGCCAGCTCACCTGAGGGACAGGGTACAGCTGGCTACACCTTC.

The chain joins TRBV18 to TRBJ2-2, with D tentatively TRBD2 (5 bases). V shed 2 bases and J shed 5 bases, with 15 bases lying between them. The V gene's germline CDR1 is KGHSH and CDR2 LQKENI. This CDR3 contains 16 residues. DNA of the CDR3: TGTGCCAGCTCACCAGGGCTATCCTCGGGGACCGGGGAGCTGTTTTTT. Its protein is CASSPGLSSGTGELFF. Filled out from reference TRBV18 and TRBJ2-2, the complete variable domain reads NAGVMQNPRHLVRRRGQEARLRCSPMKGHSHVYWYRQLPEEGLKFMVYLQKENIIDESGMPKERFSAEFPKEGPSILRIQQVVRGDSAAYFCASSPGLSSGTGELFFGEGSRLTVL.

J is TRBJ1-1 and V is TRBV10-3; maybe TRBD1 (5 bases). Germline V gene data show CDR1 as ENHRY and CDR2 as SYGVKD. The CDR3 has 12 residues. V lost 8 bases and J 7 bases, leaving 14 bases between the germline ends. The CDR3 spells CAILGAENEAFF. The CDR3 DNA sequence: TGTGCCATCCTTGGGGCAGAGAATGAAGCTTTCTTT.

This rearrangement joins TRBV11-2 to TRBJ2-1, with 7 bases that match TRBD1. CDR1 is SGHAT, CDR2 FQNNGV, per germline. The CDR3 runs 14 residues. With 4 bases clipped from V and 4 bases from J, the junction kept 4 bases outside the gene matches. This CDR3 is CASSSRQGYNEQFF. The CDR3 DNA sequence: TGTGCCAGCAGCTCGAGACAGGGTTACAATGAGCAGTTCTTC. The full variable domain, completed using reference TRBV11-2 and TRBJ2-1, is EAGVAQSPRYKIIEKRQSVAFWCNPISGHATLYWYQQILGQGPKLLIQFQNNGVVDDSQLPKDRFSAERLKGVDSTLKIQPAKLEDSAVYLCASSSRQGYNEQFFGPGTRLTVL.

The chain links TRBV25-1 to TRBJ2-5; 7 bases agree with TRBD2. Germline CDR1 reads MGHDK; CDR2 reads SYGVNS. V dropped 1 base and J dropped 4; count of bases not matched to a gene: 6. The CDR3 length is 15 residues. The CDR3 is CASSELGEGPETQYF. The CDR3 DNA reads TGTGCCAGCAGTGAATTGGGGGAGGGCCCAGAGACCCAGTACTTC.

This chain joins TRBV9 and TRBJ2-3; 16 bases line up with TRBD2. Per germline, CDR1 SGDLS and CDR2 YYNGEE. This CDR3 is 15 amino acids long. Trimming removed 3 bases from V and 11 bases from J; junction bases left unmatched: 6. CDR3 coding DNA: TGTGCCAGCAGCGACGGGACTAGCGGGGGGGGTAAGCAGTATTTT. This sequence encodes CASSDGTSGGGKQYF.

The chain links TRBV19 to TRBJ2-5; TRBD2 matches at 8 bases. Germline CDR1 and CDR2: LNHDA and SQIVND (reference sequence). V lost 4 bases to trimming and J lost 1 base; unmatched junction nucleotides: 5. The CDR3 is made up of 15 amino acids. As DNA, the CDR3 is TGTGCCAGTAGTAAGGGTAGCGGGACCCAAGAGACCCAGTACTTC. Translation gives CASSKGSGTQETQYF.

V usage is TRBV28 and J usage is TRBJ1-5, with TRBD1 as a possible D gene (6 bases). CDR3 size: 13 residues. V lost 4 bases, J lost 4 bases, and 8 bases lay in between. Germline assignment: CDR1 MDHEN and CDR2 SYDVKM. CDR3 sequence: CASSWGPNQPQHF. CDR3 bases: TGTGCCAGCAGTTGGGGGCCAAATCAGCCCCAGCATTTT.

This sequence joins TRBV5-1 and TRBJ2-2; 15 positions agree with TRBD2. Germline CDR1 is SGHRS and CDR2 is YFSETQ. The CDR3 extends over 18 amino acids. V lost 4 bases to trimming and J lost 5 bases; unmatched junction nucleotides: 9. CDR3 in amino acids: CASSSFGTSGRRTGELFF. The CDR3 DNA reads TGCGCCAGCAGCAGCTTCGGGACTAGCGGGAGGAGAACCGGGGAGCTGTTTTTT. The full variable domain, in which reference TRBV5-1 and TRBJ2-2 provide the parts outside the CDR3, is KAGVTQTPRYLIKTRGQQVTLSCSPISGHRSVSWYQQTPGQGLQFLFEYFSETQRNKGNFPGRFSGRQFSNSRSEMNVSTLELGDSALYLCASSSFGTSGRRTGELFFGEGSRLTVL.

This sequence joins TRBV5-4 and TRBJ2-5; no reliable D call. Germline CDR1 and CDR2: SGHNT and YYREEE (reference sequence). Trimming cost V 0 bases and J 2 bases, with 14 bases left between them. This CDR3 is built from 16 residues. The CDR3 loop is CASSLALAGMQETQYF. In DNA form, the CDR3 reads TGTGCCAGCAGCTTGGCCTTGGCTGGTATGCAAGAGACCCAGTACTTC.

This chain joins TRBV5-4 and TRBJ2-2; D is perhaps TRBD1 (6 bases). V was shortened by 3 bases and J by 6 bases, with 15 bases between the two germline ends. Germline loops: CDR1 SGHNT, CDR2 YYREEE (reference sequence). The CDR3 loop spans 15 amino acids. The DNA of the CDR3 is TGTGCCAGCAGCTGGCGACTTGGGGGCCCCGGGGAGCTGTTTTTT. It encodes CASSWRLGGPGELFF.

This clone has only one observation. For the CDR3, the DNA is TGTGCCAGCAGCCGGACAGGGGCCACAGATACGCAGTATTTT. Amino acid sequence: CASSRTGATDTQYF. The genes are TRBV7-9 and TRBJ2-3; 9 bases agree with TRBD1. Germline-derived CDR1 and CDR2 are SEHNR and FQNEAQ (reference sequence). The V and J ends lost 5 bases and 2 bases, in that order; junction bases with no gene match: 2. The CDR3 covers 14 residues.

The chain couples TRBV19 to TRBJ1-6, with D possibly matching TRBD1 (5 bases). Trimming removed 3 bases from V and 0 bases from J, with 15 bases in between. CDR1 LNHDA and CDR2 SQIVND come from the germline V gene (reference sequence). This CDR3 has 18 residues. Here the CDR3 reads CASSIPRTLSSYNSPLHF. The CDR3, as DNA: TGTGCCAGTAGTATCCCGAGGACACTGAGCTCCTATAATTCACCCCTCCACTTT.

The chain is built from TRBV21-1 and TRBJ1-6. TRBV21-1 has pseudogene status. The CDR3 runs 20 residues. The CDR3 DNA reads TGTGCCAGCAAACTTAGGACCCCCCAACGGGAAAGCTCCTATAATTCACCCCTCCACTTT. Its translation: CASKLRTPQRESSYNSPLHF.

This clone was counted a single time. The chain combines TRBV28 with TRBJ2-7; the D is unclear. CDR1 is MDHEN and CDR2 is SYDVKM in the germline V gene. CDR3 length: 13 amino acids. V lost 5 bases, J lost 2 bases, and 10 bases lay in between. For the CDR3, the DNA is TGTGCCAGCAGTCCTGGCAGGCCCTACGAGCAGTACTTC. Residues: CASSPGRPYEQYF. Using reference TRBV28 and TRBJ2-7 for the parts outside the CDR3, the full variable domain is DVKVTQSSRYLVKRTGEKVFLECVQDMDHENMFWYRQDPGLGLRLIYFSYDVKMKEKGDIPEGYSVSREKKERFSLILESASTNQTSMYLCASSPGRPYEQYFGPGTRLTVT.

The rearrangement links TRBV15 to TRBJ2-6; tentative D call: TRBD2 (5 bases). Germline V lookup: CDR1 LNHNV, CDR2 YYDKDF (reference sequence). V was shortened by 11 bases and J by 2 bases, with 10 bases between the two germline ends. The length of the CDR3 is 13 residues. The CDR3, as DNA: TGTGCCTCACGAGCGGCTGGGGCCAACGTCCTGACTTTC. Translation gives CASRAAGANVLTF.

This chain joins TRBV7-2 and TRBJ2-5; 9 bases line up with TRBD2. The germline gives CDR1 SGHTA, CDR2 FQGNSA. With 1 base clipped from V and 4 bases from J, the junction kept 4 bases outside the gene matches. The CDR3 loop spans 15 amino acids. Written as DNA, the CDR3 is TGTGCCAGCAGCTTAGGCGGGGGGGCCGGAGAGACCCAGTACTTC. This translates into CASSLGGGAGETQYF.

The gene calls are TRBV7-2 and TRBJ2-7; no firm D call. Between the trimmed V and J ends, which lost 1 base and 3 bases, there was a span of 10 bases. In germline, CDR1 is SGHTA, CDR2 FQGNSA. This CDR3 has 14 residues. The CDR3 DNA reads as TGTGCCAGCAGCTTAGGGCGACAAATCTACGAGCAGTACTTC. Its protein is CASSLGRQIYEQYF. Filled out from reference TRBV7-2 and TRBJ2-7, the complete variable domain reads GAGVSQSPSNKVTEKGKDVELRCDPISGHTALYWYRQSLGQGLEFLIYFQGNSAPDKSGLPSDRFSAERTGGSVSTLTIQRTQQEDSAVYLCASSLGRQIYEQYFGPGTRLTVT.

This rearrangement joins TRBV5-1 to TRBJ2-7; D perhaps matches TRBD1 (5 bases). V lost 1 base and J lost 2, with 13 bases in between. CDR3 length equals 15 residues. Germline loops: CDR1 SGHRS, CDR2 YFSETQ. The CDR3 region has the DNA TGCGCCAGCAGCTTGTTTTCCGGCAGGGCCTACGAGCAGTACTTC. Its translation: CASSLFSGRAYEQYF.

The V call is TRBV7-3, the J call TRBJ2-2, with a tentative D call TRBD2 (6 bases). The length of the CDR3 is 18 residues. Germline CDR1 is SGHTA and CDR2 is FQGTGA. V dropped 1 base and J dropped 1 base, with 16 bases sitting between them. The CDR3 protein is CASSLIPSWRENTGELFF. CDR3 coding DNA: TGTGCCAGCAGCTTAATCCCCTCTTGGCGGGAGAACACCGGGGAGCTGTTTTTT.

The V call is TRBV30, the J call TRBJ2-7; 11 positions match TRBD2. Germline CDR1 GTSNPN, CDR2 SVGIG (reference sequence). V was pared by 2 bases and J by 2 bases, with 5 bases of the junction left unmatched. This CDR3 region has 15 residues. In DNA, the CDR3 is TGTGCCTGGAGTCAGGCGGGACTAGCGGCCTACGAGCAGTACTTC. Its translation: CAWSQAGLAAYEQYF.